A single sample is the source of the 29 T cell receptor beta chains below, sequenced in a study of cytotoxic CD8 clonotypes in ibrutinib-treated CLL. The method was immunoSEQ multiplex PCR; TCRdb's version includes in-frame clones alone and lacks a portion of them. This table holds about 250,000 clones, under 75% found once. Material: PBMCs, obtained after 24 months of ibrutinib treatment. These receptors all stem from a human donor with chronic lymphocytic leukemia.

V is TRBV20-1 and J is TRBJ2-7; 9 bases align to TRBD1. CDR1 and CDR2 from the germline V gene are DFQATT and SNEGSKA (reference sequence). CDR3 length: 11 amino acids. V lost 7 bases and J lost 3; bases outside the gene matches: 1. In nucleotides, the CDR3 is TGCAGTGGGGACAGGGACTACGAGCAGTACTTC. Protein sequence: CSGDRDYEQYF.

This clone was found a few times. The CDR3 sequence is CASKREGATGELFF. The CDR3 nucleotides read TGTGCCAGCAAGCGGGAGGGCGCAACCGGGGAGCTGTTTTTT. The chain employs TRBV19 and TRBJ2-2; 10 nucleotides line up with TRBD2. V dropped 9 bases and J dropped 5; count of bases not matched to a gene: 6. Germline lookup yields CDR1 LNHDA and CDR2 SQIVND (reference sequence). This CDR3 contains 14 residues.

This clone occurred once. The genes are TRBV15 and TRBJ2-7, with 7 bases matching TRBD2. Germline CDR1 is LNHNV and CDR2 is YYDKDF (reference sequence). The CDR3 sequence is 14 residues long. The ends lost 1 base at V and 2 bases at J; junction bases unmatched: 2. The CDR3 region is CATSRGAGPYEQYF. The CDR3, as DNA: TGTGCCACCAGCAGAGGAGCGGGACCCTACGAGCAGTACTTC.

Turning to this clone: Additional DNA sequences in this sample encode the identical CDR3. The rearrangement links TRBV15 to TRBJ1-2; D unresolved. V was pared by 3 bases and J by 7 bases, with 18 bases between. This CDR3 region has 15 residues. Germline CDR1 LNHNV, CDR2 YYDKDF (reference sequence). CDR3 sequence reads: CATSSPSGGKSGYTF. The CDR3 nucleotides read TGTGCCACCAGCAGTCCCTCGGGAGGGAAATCTGGCTACACCTTC. The full variable domain, its missing parts supplied by reference TRBV15 and TRBJ1-2, is DAMVIQNPRYQVTQFGKPVTLSCSQTLNHNVMYWYQQKSSQAPKLLFHYYDKDFNNEADTPDNFQSRRPNTSFCFLDIRSPGLGDTAMYLCATSSPSGGKSGYTFGSGTRLTVV.

This clone was seen only a few times. V usage is TRBV7-2 and J usage is TRBJ1-2; TRBD1 matches 7 bases. Germline CDR1 reads SGHTA; CDR2 reads FQGNSA. The V gene end was trimmed by 5 bases and the J gene end by 2 bases; junction bases not matched to a gene: 2. The CDR3 sequence is 13 residues long. The CDR3 DNA is TGTGCCAGCAGCCCACAGGGGAACTATGGCTACACCTTC. Amino acids: CASSPQGNYGYTF.

The chain couples TRBV27 to TRBJ2-5; no clear D gene. Germline loops: CDR1 MNHEY, CDR2 SMNVEV (reference sequence). Trimming took 4 bases from V and 0 from J, leaving 6 bases between them. This CDR3 is 13 amino acids long. The CDR3 nucleotides are TGTGCCAGCAGTTGGGCATACCAAGAGACCCAGTACTTC. Translating it yields CASSWAYQETQYF.

The rearrangement uses TRBV11-3 and TRBJ2-1; TRBD2 matches at 14 bases. Per germline, CDR1 SGHNT and CDR2 YENEEA. V gave up 7 bases and J gave up 6 bases; unmatched junction bases: 14. The CDR3 covers 18 residues. The CDR3 spells CASTAGTSGSLGANEQFF. DNA for the CDR3: TGTGCCAGCACCGCCGGGACTAGCGGGAGTCTCGGGGCCAATGAGCAGTTCTTC.

This CDR3 is CSAAWGLETQYF. The DNA of the CDR3 is TGCAGCGCGGCGTGGGGGCTAGAGACCCAGTACTTC. This rearrangement joins TRBV29-1 to TRBJ2-5; perhaps TRBD1 as D (6 bases). The CDR3 covers 12 residues. V gave up 7 bases and J gave up 4 bases, with 13 bases separating them. Germline V gives CDR1 SQVTM, CDR2 ANQGSEA.

The sample holds one count of this clone. This chain connects TRBV6-5 to TRBJ2-3; 9 nucleotides match TRBD1. Germline V gene lookup returns CDR1 MNHEY and CDR2 SVGAGI. The CDR3 is 15 residues long. The J segment lost 4 bases and the V segment lost 3 bases, leaving 5 bases of the junction unmatched. The CDR3 here is CASSYADRGPDTQYF. CDR3 DNA sequence: TGTGCCAGCAGTTATGCGGACAGGGGACCAGATACGCAGTATTTT.

This clone was detected only a few times. J is TRBJ1-1 and V is TRBV19; 7 positions agree with TRBD1. Germline-derived CDR1 and CDR2 are LNHDA and SQIVND (reference sequence). J gave up 3 bases and V 6 bases, and 10 bases lay outside the gene matches. The CDR3 runs to 15 residues. CDR3 in DNA: TGTGCCAGTAGCGAAAACAGGGGACGGGACACTGAAGCTTTCTTT. Residues: CASSENRGRDTEAFF.

The chain combines TRBV14 with TRBJ2-6, with a weak D call TRBD1 (5 bases). CDR3 length: 15 amino acids. CDR1 and CDR2 from the germline V gene are SGHDN and FVKESK. V was pared by 8 bases and J by 0 bases, with 11 bases between. CDR3 protein: CASQGPNSGANVLTF. The CDR3 nucleotides read TGTGCCAGCCAGGGCCCCAACTCTGGGGCCAACGTCCTGACTTTC.

The chain has TRBV6-6 and TRBJ2-1; D is unclear. Germline V gives CDR1 MNHNY, CDR2 SVGAGI (reference sequence). CDR3 length: 11 amino acids. V lost 4 bases and J 8 bases, leaving 6 bases between the germline ends. CDR3 in amino acids: CASSSGHEQFF. CDR3 DNA sequence: TGTGCCAGCAGTTCTGGCCATGAGCAGTTCTTC.

J is TRBJ2-3 and V is TRBV7-8, with 8 bases fitting TRBD1. V gave up 5 bases and J gave up 4 bases; unmatched junction bases: 14. The CDR3 length is 17 residues. The germline V gene encodes CDR1 SGHVS and CDR2 FQNEAQ. The CDR3 DNA follows: TGTGCCAGCAGCCACGCCGGACAGGGCCTCAAGGCAGATACGCAGTATTTT. Protein product: CASSHAGQGLKADTQYF.

This clone was recorded a few times. The chain uses TRBV6-5 and TRBJ2-7; 7 bases are shared with TRBD1. Trimming removed 6 bases from V and 5 bases from J; junction bases left unmatched: 13. Germline V CDR1 and CDR2: MNHEY, SVGAGI. The CDR3 is 15 residues long. CDR3: CASSSTGVKSDEQYF. The CDR3 nucleotides read TGTGCCAGCAGCTCCACAGGGGTGAAGAGTGACGAGCAGTACTTC.

The CDR3 region has the DNA TGTGCCAGCGGGGGGGAGGGTGGCACTGAAGCTTTCTTT. Translating gives CASGGEGGTEAFF. The rearrangement uses TRBV2 and TRBJ1-1; the D gene is possibly TRBD1 (5 bases). The CDR3 spans 13 residues. Deletions cut 8 bases from V and 4 bases from J, with 14 bases between. Germline CDR1 is SNHLY and CDR2 is FYNNEI.

This clone was detected only once. The chain combines TRBV7-6 with TRBJ2-1; possibly TRBD1 or TRBD2 for D (5 bases each). Germline values: CDR1 SGHVS, CDR2 FNYEAQ. The germline V and J ends were trimmed by 4 bases and 16 bases, with 14 bases remaining between them. The CDR3 sequence is 11 residues long. The CDR3 region is CASSSAGTRFF. The CDR3 DNA reads TGTGCCAGCAGCTCAGCCGGGACGCGATTCTTC.

This clone appeared a few times. The J gene is TRBJ2-2, the V gene TRBV7-3; maybe TRBD2 (6 bases). The CDR3 spans 12 residues. The V gene lost 6 bases and the J gene lost 6 bases, with 8 bases spanning the gap. Germline V gives CDR1 SGHTA, CDR2 FQGTGA. For the CDR3, the DNA is TGTGCCAGCAGTACGGGAGCCGGGGAGCTGTTTTTT. Amino acids: CASSTGAGELFF.

This clone was found once. V is TRBV11-3 and J is TRBJ2-3; tentatively, D is TRBD1 or TRBD2 (5 bases each). The CDR3 contains 16 residues. Germline V gene data show CDR1 as SGHNT and CDR2 as YENEEA. V was shortened by 5 bases and J by 1 base, with 16 bases between the two germline ends. In nucleotides, the CDR3 is TGTGCCAGCAGCCACCGTGGGGGACCGGGCACAGATACGCAGTATTTT. Its translation: CASSHRGGPGTDTQYF.

The chain recombines TRBV27 with TRBJ2-7; 7 bases align to TRBD1. CDR1 is MNHEY and CDR2 is SMNVEV in the germline V gene (reference sequence). After removal of 3 bases from V and 2 bases from J, the junction contained 1 base not matched to a gene. The CDR3 consists of 13 residues. In DNA form, the CDR3 reads TGTGCCAGCAGTTTCGGACAGGCCTACGAGCAGTACTTC. It specifies CASSFGQAYEQYF.

J is TRBJ1-1 and V is TRBV5-6, with unresolved D. CDR1 and CDR2 from the germline V gene are SGHDT and YYEEEE. The CDR3 is 15 residues long. Trimming took 0 bases from V and 1 from J, leaving 10 bases between them. The CDR3 coding sequence is TGTGCCAGCAGCTTGGGCGGGGTGGGGAACACTGAAGCTTTCTTT. This gives the protein CASSLGGVGNTEAFF. Supplemented by reference TRBV5-6 and TRBJ1-1, the full variable domain reads DAGVTQSPTHLIKTRGQQVTLRCSPKSGHDTVSWYQQALGQGPQFIFQYYEEEERQRGNFPDRFSGHQFPNYSSELNVNALLLGDSALYLCASSLGGVGNTEAFFGQGTRLTVV.

V usage is TRBV6-5 and J usage is TRBJ1-4, with TRBD1 as a possible D gene (6 bases). This CDR3 is built from 14 residues. Germline CDR1 MNHEY, CDR2 SVGAGI. V lost 7 bases and J 8 bases, leaving 17 bases between the germline ends. CDR3 residues: CASTADSIGEKLFF. For the CDR3, the DNA is TGTGCCAGCACCGCGGACAGTATTGGCGAAAAACTGTTTTTT.

The rearrangement uses TRBV7-2 and TRBJ1-1, with no clear D. Looked up from germline, CDR1 is SGHTA and CDR2 is FQGNSA. Trimming took 2 bases from V and 4 from J, leaving 14 bases between them. The CDR3 is 15 residues long. The CDR3 reads CASSLSLLGSTEAFF. CDR3 coding DNA: TGTGCCAGCAGCTTAAGCCTTCTGGGCAGCACTGAAGCTTTCTTT.

This sequence joins TRBV4-1 and TRBJ1-5, with D possibly being TRBD1 (5 bases). V lost 1 base, J lost 3 bases, and 13 bases lay in between. Germline V CDR1 and CDR2: MGHRA, YSYEKL. The CDR3 is made up of 16 amino acids. CDR3 sequence reads: CASSQVDRLNNQPQHF. The CDR3 DNA is TGCGCCAGCAGCCAAGTTGACAGACTAAACAATCAGCCCCAGCATTTT.

The V call is TRBV9, the J call TRBJ2-7, with D hard to call. V was trimmed by 0 bases and J by 2 bases, leaving 9 bases between them. This CDR3 spans 14 amino acids. The germline V gene encodes CDR1 SGDLS and CDR2 YYNGEE. Here the CDR3 DNA reads TGTGCCAGCAGCGTAGCCGCTTCGACCTACGAGCAGTACTTC. Translation gives CASSVAASTYEQYF.

This chain links TRBV27 with TRBJ2-7; TRBD2 agrees at 11 bases. In germline, CDR1 is MNHEY, CDR2 SMNVEV (reference sequence). With V trimmed by 7 bases and J by 4 bases, 6 bases remained unmatched. The CDR3 runs to 14 residues. Here the CDR3 reads CASTLLAGDYEQYF. The CDR3 DNA is TGTGCCAGCACCCTACTAGCGGGAGATTACGAGCAGTACTTC.

V gene TRBV7-6 combines with J gene TRBJ2-1; D gene unclear. Germline CDR1 is SGHVS and CDR2 is FNYEAQ. V was trimmed by 2 bases and J by 8 bases, leaving 10 bases between them. There are 13 residues in the CDR3. CDR3 sequence (DNA): TGTGCCAGCAGCTTACAAGGGCGCGATGAGCAGTTCTTC. As protein: CASSLQGRDEQFF. Based on the CDR3 plus reference TRBV7-6 and TRBJ2-1, the full variable domain is GAGVSQSPRYKVTKRGQDVALRCDPISGHVSLYWYRQALGQGPEFLTYFNYEAQQDKSGLPNDRFSAERPEGSISTLTIQRTEQRDSAMYRCASSLQGRDEQFFGPGTRLTVL.

The chain links TRBV19 to TRBJ1-5; no reliable D call. The CDR3 length is 9 residues. V was shortened by 8 bases and J by 6 bases, with 2 bases between the two germline ends. Germline CDR1 is LNHDA and CDR2 is SQIVND (reference sequence). CDR3 amino acids: CASGQPQHF. The CDR3 DNA follows: TGTGCCAGTGGTCAGCCCCAGCATTTT.

The rearrangement joins TRBV7-2 to TRBJ2-1; 9 positions match TRBD1. The V gene's germline CDR1 is SGHTA and CDR2 FQGNSA. The CDR3 has 17 amino acids. After removal of 5 bases from V and 8 bases from J, the junction contained 16 bases not matched to a gene. CDR3 sequence reads: CASSQIAVGQGFDEQFF. The CDR3 coding sequence is TGTGCCAGCAGCCAAATTGCAGTCGGACAGGGGTTTGATGAGCAGTTCTTC.

This rearrangement joins TRBV25-1 to TRBJ2-7; 9 bases line up with TRBD2. The J segment lost 7 bases and the V segment lost 2 bases, leaving 9 bases of the junction unmatched. This CDR3 has 15 amino acids. Germline V gene lookup returns CDR1 MGHDK and CDR2 SYGVNS. The CDR3 DNA follows: TGTGCCAGCAGTGAACAGGTTAGCGGGAGTGGGGAGCAGTACTTC. Encoded protein: CASSEQVSGSGEQYF.